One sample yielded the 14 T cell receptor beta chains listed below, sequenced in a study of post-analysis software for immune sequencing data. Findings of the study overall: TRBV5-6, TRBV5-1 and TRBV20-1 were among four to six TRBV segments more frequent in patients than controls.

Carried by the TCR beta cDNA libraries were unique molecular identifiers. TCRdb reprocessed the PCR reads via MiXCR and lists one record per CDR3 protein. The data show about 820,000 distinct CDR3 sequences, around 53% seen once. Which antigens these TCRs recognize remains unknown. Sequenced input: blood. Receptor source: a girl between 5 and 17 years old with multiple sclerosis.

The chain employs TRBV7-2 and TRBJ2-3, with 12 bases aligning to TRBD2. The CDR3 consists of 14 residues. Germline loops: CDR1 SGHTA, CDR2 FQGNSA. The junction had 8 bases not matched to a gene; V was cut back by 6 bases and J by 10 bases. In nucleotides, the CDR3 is TGTGCCAGCAGGACTAGCGGGAGCAGACCAGCGCAGTATTTT. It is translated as CASRTSGSRPAQYF.

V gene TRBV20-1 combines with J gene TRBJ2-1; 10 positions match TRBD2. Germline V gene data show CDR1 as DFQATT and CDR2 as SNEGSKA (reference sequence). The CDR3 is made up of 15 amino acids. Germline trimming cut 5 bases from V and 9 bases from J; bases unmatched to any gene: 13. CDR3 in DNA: TGCAGTGCTGAGCGGTATAGCGGGGGGTGGAGTGAGCAGTTCTTC. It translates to CSAERYSGGWSEQFF.

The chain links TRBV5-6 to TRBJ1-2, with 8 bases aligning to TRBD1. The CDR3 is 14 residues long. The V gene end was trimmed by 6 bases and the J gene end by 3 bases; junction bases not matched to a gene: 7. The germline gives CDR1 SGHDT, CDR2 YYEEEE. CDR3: CASIQGALDYGYTF. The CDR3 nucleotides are TGTGCCAGCATCCAGGGGGCGCTGGACTATGGCTACACCTTC. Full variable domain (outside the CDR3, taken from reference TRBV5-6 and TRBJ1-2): DAGVTQSPTHLIKTRGQQVTLRCSPKSGHDTVSWYQQALGQGPQFIFQYYEEEERQRGNFPDRFSGHQFPNYSSELNVNALLLGDSALYLCASIQGALDYGYTFGSGTRLTVV.

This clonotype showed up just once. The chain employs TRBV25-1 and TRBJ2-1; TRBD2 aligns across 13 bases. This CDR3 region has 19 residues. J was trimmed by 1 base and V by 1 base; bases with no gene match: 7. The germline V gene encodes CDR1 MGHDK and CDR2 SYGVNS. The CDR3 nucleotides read TGTGCCAGCAGTGAATCCGGGGGACTAGCGGGAATTTCCTACAATGAGCAGTTCTTC. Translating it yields CASSESGGLAGISYNEQFF.

This CDR3 is CATSTFLERASYEQYF. For the CDR3, the DNA is TGTGCCACCAGCACGTTCCTAGAGAGGGCCTCCTACGAGCAGTACTTC. The chain is built from TRBV15 and TRBJ2-7, with D perhaps TRBD2 (5 bases). The CDR3 is 16 amino acids. Trimming took off 4 bases at V and 0 bases at J, with 16 bases between the two ends. Germline V gives CDR1 LNHNV, CDR2 YYDKDF (reference sequence).

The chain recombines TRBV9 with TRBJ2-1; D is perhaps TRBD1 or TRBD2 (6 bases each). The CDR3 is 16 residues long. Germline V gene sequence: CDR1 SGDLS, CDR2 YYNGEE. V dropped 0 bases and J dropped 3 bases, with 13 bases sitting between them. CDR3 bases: TGTGCCAGCAGCGTAGGGGGGGCTGGTAGCTACAATGAGCAGTTCTTC. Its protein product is CASSVGGAGSYNEQFF.

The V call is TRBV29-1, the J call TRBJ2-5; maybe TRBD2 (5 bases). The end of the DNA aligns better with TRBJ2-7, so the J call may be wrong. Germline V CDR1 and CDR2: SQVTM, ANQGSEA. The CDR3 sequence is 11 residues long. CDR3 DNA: TGCAGCGTTTACGAGGGATACGAGCAGTACTTC. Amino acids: CSVYEGYEQYF.

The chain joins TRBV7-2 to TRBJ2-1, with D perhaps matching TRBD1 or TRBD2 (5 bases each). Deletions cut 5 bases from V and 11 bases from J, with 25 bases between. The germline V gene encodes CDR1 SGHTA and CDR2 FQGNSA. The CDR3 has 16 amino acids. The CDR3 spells CASSPYIGTAPQQQFF. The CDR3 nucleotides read TGTGCCAGCAGCCCATACATAGGGACCGCTCCTCAGCAGCAGTTCTTC.

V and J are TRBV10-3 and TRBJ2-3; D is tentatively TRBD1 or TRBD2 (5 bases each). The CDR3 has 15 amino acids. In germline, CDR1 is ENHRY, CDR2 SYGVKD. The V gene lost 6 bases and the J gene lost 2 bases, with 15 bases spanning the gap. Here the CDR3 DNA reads TGTGCCATCAGCTACGCCGGGGCTCACACAGATACGCAGTATTTT. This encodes CAISYAGAHTDTQYF.

CDR3 nucleotides: TGTGCCAGCAGCCACCCTAATAGGTTACAAGAGACCCAGTACTTC. This sequence encodes CASSHPNRLQETQYF. The chain joins TRBV7-9 to TRBJ2-5; D unresolved. The CDR3 is made up of 15 amino acids. Per germline, CDR1 SEHNR and CDR2 FQNEAQ (reference sequence). V lost 5 bases to trimming and J lost 2 bases, with 15 bases between them.

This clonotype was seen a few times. The CDR3 DNA follows: TGCGCCAGCAGCTGGATAGCGGGAGGCACAGATACGCAGTATTTT. Translation gives CASSWIAGGTDTQYF. J is TRBJ2-3 and V is TRBV5-1, with 9 bases matching TRBD2. Germline lookup yields CDR1 SGHRS and CDR2 YFSETQ. The CDR3 extends over 15 amino acids. Trimming took 3 bases from V and 1 from J; bases not matched to a gene: 3.

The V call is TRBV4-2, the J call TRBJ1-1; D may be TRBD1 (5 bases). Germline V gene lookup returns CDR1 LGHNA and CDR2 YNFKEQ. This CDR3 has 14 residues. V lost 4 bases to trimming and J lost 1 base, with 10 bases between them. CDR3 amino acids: CASSLDSPNTEAFF. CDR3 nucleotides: TGTGCCAGCAGCCTAGACAGTCCGAACACTGAAGCTTTCTTT.

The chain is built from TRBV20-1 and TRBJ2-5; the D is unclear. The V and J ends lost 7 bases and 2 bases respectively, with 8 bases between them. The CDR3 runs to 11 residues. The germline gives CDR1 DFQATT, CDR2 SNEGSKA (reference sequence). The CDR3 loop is CSGAYQETQYF. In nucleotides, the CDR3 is TGCAGTGGGGCCTATCAAGAGACCCAGTACTTC.

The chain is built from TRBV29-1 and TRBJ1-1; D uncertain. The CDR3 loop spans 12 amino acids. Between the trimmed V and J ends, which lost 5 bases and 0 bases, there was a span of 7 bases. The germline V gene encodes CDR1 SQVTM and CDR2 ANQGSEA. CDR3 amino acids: CSVPQVNTEAFF. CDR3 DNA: TGCAGCGTTCCCCAAGTGAACACTGAAGCTTTCTTT.